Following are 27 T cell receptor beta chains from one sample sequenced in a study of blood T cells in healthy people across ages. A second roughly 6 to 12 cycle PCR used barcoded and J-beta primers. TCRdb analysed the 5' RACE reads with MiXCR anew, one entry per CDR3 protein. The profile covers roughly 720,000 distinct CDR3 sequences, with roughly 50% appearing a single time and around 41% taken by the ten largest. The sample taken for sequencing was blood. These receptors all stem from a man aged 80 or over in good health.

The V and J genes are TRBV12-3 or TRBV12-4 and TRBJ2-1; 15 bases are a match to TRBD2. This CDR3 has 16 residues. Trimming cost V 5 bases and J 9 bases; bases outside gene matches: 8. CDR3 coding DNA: TGTGCCAGCAGTCACCTCCAGGGACTAGCGGGAGGTGAGCAGTTCTTC. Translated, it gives CASSHLQGLAGGEQFF.

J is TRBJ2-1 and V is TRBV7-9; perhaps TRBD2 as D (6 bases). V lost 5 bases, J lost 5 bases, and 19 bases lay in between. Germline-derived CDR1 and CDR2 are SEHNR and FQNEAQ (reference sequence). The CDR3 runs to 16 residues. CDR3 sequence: CASSPSPRRANNEQFF. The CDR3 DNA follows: TGTGCCAGCAGCCCCTCCCCCAGGAGGGCCAACAATGAGCAGTTCTTC.

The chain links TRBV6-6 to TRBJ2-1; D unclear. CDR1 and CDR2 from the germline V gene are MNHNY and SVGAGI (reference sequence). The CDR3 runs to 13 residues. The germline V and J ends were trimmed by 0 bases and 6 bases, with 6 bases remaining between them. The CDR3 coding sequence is TGTGCCAGCAGTTACTCGAAAGGCAATGAGCAGTTCTTC. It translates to CASSYSKGNEQFF.

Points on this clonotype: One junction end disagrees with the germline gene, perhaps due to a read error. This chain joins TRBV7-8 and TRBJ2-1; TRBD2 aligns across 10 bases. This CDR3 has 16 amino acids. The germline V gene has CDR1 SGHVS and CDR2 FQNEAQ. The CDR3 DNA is TGTGCCAGTAGCTTAAACTCACTAGCGGGGAACAATGAGCAGTTCTTC. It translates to CASSLNSLAGNNEQFF.

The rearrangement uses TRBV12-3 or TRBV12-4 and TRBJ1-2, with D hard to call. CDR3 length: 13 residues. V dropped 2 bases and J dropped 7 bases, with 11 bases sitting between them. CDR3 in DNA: TGTGCCAGCAGTTTAACGTCGGCAGTTGGCTACACCTTC. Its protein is CASSLTSAVGYTF.

CDR3 loop: CSARDSQRRQPQHF. In DNA form, the CDR3 reads TGCAGTGCTAGAGATTCGCAGAGGCGCCAGCCCCAGCATTTT. The rearrangement uses TRBV20-1 and TRBJ1-5, with no clear D. There are 14 residues in the CDR3. The V end lost 0 bases, the J end lost 7 bases, and 13 bases lay between the germline ends. Germline V lookup: CDR1 DFQATT, CDR2 SNEGSKA (reference sequence).

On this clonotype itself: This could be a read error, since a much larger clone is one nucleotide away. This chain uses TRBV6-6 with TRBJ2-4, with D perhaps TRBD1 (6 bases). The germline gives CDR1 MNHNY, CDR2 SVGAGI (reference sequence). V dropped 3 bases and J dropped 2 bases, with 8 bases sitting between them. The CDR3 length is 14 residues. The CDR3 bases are TGTGCCAGCAGTTATCAGGGGACCAAAAACATTCAGTACTTC. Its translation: CASSYQGTKNIQYF.

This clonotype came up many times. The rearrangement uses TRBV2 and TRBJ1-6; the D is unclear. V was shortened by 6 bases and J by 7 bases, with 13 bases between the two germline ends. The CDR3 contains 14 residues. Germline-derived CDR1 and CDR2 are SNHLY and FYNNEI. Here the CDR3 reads CASSNQAKNSPLHF. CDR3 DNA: TGTGCCAGCAGCAACCAGGCTAAGAATTCACCCCTCCACTTT.

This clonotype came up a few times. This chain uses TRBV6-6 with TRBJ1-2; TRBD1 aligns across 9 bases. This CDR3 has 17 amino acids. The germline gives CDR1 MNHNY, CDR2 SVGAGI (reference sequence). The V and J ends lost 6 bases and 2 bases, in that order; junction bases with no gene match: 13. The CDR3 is CASSPTHRGPKNYGYTF. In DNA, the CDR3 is TGTGCCAGCAGCCCGACCCACAGGGGGCCCAAAAACTATGGCTACACCTTC.

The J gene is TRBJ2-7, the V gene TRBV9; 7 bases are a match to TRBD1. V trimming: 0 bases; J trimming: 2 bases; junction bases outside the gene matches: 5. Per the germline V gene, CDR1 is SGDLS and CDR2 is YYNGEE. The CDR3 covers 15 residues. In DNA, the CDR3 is TGTGCCAGCAGCGTAGGACAGGGAGACACCTACGAGCAGTACTTC. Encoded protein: CASSVGQGDTYEQYF.

CDR3 sequence (DNA): TGCGCCAGCAGCCAAAGGACAGGGGGAACCGGGGAGCTGTTTTTT. Protein sequence: CASSQRTGGTGELFF. V gene TRBV5-1 combines with J gene TRBJ2-2; 10 bases match TRBD1. Unmatched junction bases numbered 5, after V lost 4 bases and J lost 5 bases. This CDR3 region has 15 residues. Germline V gene lookup returns CDR1 SGHRS and CDR2 YFSETQ. The variable domain in full, completed from reference TRBV5-1 and TRBJ2-2, reads KAGVTQTPRYLIKTRGQQVTLSCSPISGHRSVSWYQQTPGQGLQFLFEYFSETQRNKGNFPGRFSGRQFSNSRSEMNVSTLELGDSALYLCASSQRTGGTGELFFGEGSRLTVL.

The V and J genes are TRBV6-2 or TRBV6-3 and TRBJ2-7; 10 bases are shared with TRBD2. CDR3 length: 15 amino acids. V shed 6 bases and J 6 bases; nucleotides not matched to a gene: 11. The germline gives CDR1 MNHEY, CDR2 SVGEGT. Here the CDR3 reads CASSDPAGGPGEQYF. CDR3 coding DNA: TGTGCCAGCAGCGACCCAGCGGGAGGGCCTGGCGAGCAGTACTTC.

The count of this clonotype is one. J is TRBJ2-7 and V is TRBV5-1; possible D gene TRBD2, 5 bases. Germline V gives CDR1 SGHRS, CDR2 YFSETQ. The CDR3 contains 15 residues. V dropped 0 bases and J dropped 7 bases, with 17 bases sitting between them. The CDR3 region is CASSLELVGYNEQYF. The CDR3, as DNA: TGCGCCAGCAGCTTGGAACTAGTAGGTTACAATGAGCAGTACTTC.

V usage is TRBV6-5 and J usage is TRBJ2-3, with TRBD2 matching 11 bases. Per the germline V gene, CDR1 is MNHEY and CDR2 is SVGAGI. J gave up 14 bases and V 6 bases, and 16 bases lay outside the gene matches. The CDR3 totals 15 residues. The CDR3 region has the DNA TGTGCCAGCAGAACTAGCGGGAGCCCGCACAGATACGCGTATTTT. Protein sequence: CASRTSGSPHRYAYF.

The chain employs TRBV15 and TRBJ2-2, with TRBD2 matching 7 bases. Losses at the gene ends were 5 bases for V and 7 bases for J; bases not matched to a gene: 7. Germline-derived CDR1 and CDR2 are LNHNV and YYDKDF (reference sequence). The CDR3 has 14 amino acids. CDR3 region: CATSPGGSVGELFF. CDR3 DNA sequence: TGTGCCACCAGCCCGGGAGGATCGGTCGGGGAGCTGTTTTTT.

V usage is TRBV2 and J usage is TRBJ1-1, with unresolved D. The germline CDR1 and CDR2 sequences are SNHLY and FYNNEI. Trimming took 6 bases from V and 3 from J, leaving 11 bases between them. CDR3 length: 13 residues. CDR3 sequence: CASSPERDTEAFF. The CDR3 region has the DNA TGTGCCAGCAGCCCAGAAAGGGACACTGAAGCTTTCTTT.

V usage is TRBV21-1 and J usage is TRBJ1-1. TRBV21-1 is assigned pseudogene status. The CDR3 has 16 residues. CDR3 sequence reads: CASSKALLRMNTEAFF. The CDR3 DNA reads TGTGCCAGCAGCAAAGCGCTTCTAAGGATGAACACTGAAGCTTTCTTT.

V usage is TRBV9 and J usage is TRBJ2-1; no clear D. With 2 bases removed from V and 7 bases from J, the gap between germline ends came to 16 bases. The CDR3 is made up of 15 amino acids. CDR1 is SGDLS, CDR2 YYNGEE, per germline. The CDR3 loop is CASSVYGLPGNEQFF. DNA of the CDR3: TGTGCCAGCAGCGTCTACGGGCTTCCCGGTAATGAGCAGTTCTTC. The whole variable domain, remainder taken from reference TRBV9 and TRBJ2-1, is DSGVTQTPKHLITATGQRVTLRCSPRSGDLSVYWYQQSLDQGLQFLIQYYNGEERAKGNILERFSAQQFPDLHSELNLSSLELGDSALYFCASSVYGLPGNEQFFGPGTRLTVL.

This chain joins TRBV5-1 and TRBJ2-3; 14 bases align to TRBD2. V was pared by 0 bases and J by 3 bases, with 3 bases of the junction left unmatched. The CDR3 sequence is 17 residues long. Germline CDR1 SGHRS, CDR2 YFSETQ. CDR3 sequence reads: CASSLGTSGRTTDTQYF. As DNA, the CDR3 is TGCGCCAGCAGCTTGGGGACTAGCGGGAGGACTACAGATACGCAGTATTTT.

The CDR3 here is CASSLTGADYNEQFF. CDR3 DNA: TGTGCCAGCAGCTTAACAGGGGCAGACTACAATGAGCAGTTCTTC. This sequence joins TRBV7-3 and TRBJ2-1; a possible D gene is TRBD1 (5 bases). This CDR3 contains 15 residues. Trimming took 0 bases from V and 3 from J, leaving 9 bases between them. Per germline, CDR1 SGHTA and CDR2 FQGTGA.

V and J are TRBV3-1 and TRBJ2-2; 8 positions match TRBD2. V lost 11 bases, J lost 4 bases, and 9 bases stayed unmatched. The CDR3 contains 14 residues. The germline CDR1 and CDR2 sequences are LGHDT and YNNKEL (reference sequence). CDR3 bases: TGTGCCGTGAGCGGGAGCGCAGGCACCGGGGAGCTGTTTTTT. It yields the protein CAVSGSAGTGELFF.

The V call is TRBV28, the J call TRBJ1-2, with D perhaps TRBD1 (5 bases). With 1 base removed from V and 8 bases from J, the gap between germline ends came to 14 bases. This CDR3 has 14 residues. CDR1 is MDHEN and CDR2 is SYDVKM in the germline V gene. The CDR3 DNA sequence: TGTGCCAGCAGTTTATCGCAGGGCATGGGAGGCTACACCTTC. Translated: CASSLSQGMGGYTF.

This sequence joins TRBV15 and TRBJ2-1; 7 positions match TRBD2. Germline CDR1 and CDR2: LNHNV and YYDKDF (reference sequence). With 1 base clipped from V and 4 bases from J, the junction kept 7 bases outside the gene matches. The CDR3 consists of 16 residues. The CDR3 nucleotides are TGTGCCACCAGCAGAGCCCGAGGCGGGGGTTACAATGAGCAGTTCTTC. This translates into CATSRARGGGYNEQFF.

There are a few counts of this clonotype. DNA for the CDR3: TGTGCCAGTATGGGAGGCCAACGCGTCCTGACTTTC. Its translation is CASMGGQRVLTF. The genes are TRBV27 and TRBJ2-6; TRBD2 is a possible D gene (6 bases). The V end lost 9 bases, the J end lost 12 bases, and 15 bases lay between the germline ends. This CDR3 spans 12 amino acids. Per the germline V gene, CDR1 is MNHEY and CDR2 is SMNVEV (reference sequence).

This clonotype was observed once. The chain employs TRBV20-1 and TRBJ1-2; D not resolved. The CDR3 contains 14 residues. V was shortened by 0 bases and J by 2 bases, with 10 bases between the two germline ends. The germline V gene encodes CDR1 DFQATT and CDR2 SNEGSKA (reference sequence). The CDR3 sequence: CSARDGRSNYGYTF. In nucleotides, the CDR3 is TGCAGTGCTAGAGACGGACGGAGCAACTATGGCTACACCTTC.

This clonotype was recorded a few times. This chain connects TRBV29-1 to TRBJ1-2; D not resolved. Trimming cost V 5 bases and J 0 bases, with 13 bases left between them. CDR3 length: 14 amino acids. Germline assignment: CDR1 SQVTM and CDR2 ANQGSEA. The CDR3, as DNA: TGCAGCGTTCGGAGGCCCCAAGCTAACTATGGCTACACCTTC. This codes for CSVRRPQANYGYTF. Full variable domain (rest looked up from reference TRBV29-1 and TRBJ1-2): SAVISQKPSRDICQRGTSLTIQCQVDSQVTMMFWYRQQPGQSLTLIATANQGSEATYESGFVIDKFPISRPNLTFSTLTVSNMSPEDSSIYLCSVRRPQANYGYTFGSGTRLTVV.

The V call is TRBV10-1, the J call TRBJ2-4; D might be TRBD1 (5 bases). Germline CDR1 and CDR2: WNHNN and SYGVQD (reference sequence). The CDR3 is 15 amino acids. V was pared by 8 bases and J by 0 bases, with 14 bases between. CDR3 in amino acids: CASPGRVLAKNIQYF. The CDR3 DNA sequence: TGCGCCAGCCCTGGCAGGGTACTAGCCAAAAACATTCAGTACTTC.